This entry lists 9 T cell receptor beta chains sequenced from one sample in a study of cytomegalovirus exposure and HLA in healthy donors. PCR involved 60 Vbeta and 13 Jbeta primers. Method: immunoSEQ multiplex PCR; TCRdb's copy keeps in-frame clones and lacks some. This sample has nearly 95,000 clones, with roughly 63% found just once. The sample consisted of PBMCs. The source is a woman aged 25-40 years in good health and CMV-seronegative.

This clone occurred many times. Other DNA sequences in this sample translate to the same CDR3. The chain recombines TRBV28 with TRBJ2-5; 11 nucleotides agree with TRBD1. The CDR3 spans 14 residues. The germline CDR1 and CDR2 sequences are MDHEN and SYDVKM. V was clipped by 6 bases and J by 4 bases; unmatched bases: 4. DNA for the CDR3: TGTGCCAGCAGGTGGACAGGGGGCAGAGAGACCCAGTACTTC. It specifies CASRWTGGRETQYF.

This chain joins TRBV5-4 and TRBJ2-1, with D hard to call. Germline assignment: CDR1 SGHNT and CDR2 YYREEE (reference sequence). V dropped 0 bases and J dropped 9 bases, with 19 bases sitting between them. The CDR3 is 16 residues long. CDR3 in DNA: TGTGCCAGCAGCTTGGCCGGGTCTACCCTGTGGGTTGAGCAGTTCTTC. As protein: CASSLAGSTLWVEQFF. Combining the CDR3 with reference TRBV5-4 and TRBJ2-1 gives the whole variable domain ETGVTQSPTHLIKTRGQQVTLRCSSQSGHNTVSWYQQALGQGPQFIFQYYREEENGRGNFPPRFSGLQFPNYSSELNVNALELDDSALYLCASSLAGSTLWVEQFFGPGTRLTVL.

The V and J genes are TRBV6-5 and TRBJ1-3; 8 bases agree with TRBD1. The germline CDR1 and CDR2 sequences are MNHEY and SVGAGI. J gave up 7 bases and V 6 bases, and 11 bases lay outside the gene matches. The CDR3 is made up of 15 amino acids. The CDR3 DNA is TGTGCCAGCAGAACTCAGGGGGCGAGGTGGAACACCATATATTTT. This sequence encodes CASRTQGARWNTIYF.

This clone was seen only once. This rearrangement joins TRBV2 to TRBJ1-5; 8 bases line up with TRBD1. The CDR3 length is 14 residues. Germline V gene sequence: CDR1 SNHLY, CDR2 FYNNEI. V trimming: 2 bases; J trimming: 7 bases; junction bases outside the gene matches: 4. As DNA, the CDR3 is TGTGCCAGCAGTGAACAGGGGGCAGGGCAGCCCCAGCATTTT. The encoded protein is CASSEQGAGQPQHF.

This clone was found a few times. The chain uses TRBV27 and TRBJ2-4; possible D gene TRBD2, 7 bases. This CDR3 has 17 residues. The germline V gene has CDR1 MNHEY and CDR2 SMNVEV (reference sequence). Trimming took off 3 bases at V and 0 bases at J, with 15 bases between the two ends. The CDR3 nucleotides read TGTGCCAGCAGTTTGGGGGGGGCGGGCGGAGCCAAAAACATTCAGTACTTC. Translating gives CASSLGGAGGAKNIQYF.

The chain has TRBV28 and TRBJ1-1; D is perhaps TRBD1 (5 bases). V was clipped by 5 bases and J by 6 bases, with 16 bases between them. This CDR3 contains 14 residues. Per germline, CDR1 MDHEN and CDR2 SYDVKM. CDR3 sequence (DNA): TGTGCCAGCAGTCCTGGGGGGGAAAACCCTGAAGCTTTCTTT. Its translation is CASSPGGENPEAFF.

The chain has TRBV7-2 and TRBJ2-4; 7 nucleotides match TRBD1. There are 13 residues in the CDR3. Germline CDR1 is SGHTA and CDR2 is FQGNSA. J lost 9 bases, V lost 5 bases, and 7 bases had no gene match. CDR3 DNA sequence: TGTGCCAGCAGCCCTGGAAACAGGGGCATTCAGTACTTC. Protein: CASSPGNRGIQYF.

The genes are TRBV6-5 and TRBJ1-2, with TRBD1 as a possible D gene (6 bases). Germline CDR1 reads MNHEY; CDR2 reads SVGAGI. The CDR3 covers 11 residues. V was cut by 5 bases and J by 6 bases, with 7 bases left in between. DNA for the CDR3: TGTGCCAGCAGTCAGGGGAATGGCTACACCTTC. This sequence encodes CASSQGNGYTF.

The rearrangement joins TRBV6-1 to TRBJ2-5, with 12 bases lining up with TRBD2. The CDR3 sequence is 15 residues long. Germline assignment: CDR1 MNHNS and CDR2 SASEGT. The junction had 7 bases not matched to a gene; V was cut back by 7 bases and J by 4 bases. The CDR3 DNA is TGTGCCAGCACCGGGTCGGGACTAGCGGGAGAGACCCAGTACTTC. Translated, it gives CASTGSGLAGETQYF.